Sequencing of this T cell receptor (beta chain) was carried out in a study of T-cell reconstitution after alpha-beta-depleted transplantation in children. The CDR3 runs to 15 residues. The V gene lost 8 bases and the J gene lost 2 bases, with 19 bases spanning the gap. The V gene's germline CDR1 is MNHNS and CDR2 SASEGT. Unique molecular identifiers were built into the TCRbeta library. Each CDR3 protein is one row after TCRdb ran MiXCR on the PCR reads. The sample contains some 340,000 distinct CDR3 sequences, 10% of which appear only once. This clonotype occurred many times. The receptor comes from a human donor who donated a stem cell graft to a child with acute lymphoblastic leukemia. The rearrangement uses TRBV6-1 and TRBJ2-7, with a possible D match to TRBD1 (6 bases). This specimen consisted of PBMCs from the stem cell graft donor, obtained from the stem cell graft. The CDR3 coding sequence is TGTGCCAGCTACGATGACAGGAAGGGTACCTACGAGCAGTACTTC. Translating gives CASYDDRKGTYEQYF.